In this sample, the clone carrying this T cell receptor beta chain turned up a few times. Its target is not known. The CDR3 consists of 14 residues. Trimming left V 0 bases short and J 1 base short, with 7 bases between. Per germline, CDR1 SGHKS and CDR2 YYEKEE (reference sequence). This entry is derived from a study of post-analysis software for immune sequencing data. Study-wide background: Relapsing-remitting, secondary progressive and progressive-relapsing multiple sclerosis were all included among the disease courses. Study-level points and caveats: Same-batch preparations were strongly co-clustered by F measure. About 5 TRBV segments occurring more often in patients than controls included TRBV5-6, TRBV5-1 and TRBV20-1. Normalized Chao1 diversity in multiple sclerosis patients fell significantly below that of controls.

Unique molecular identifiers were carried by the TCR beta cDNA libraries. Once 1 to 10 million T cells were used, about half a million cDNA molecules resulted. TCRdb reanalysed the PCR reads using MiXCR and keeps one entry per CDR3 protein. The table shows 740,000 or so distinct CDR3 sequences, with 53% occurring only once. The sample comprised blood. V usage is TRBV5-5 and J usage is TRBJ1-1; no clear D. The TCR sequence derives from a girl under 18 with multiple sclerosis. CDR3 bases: TGTGCCAGCAGCTTGGCGGTGAAGAACACTGAAGCTTTCTTT. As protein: CASSLAVKNTEAFF.